This T cell receptor beta chain was recorded in a study of beta chain features in type 1 diabetes. General study findings and limits: High-TCR-expressing cells could be over-represented by cDNA sequencing. A moderate, significant TCRB CDR3 shortening appeared in type 1 diabetes across four CD4+ subsets.

V lost 4 bases to trimming and J lost 4 bases, with 25 bases between them. The CDR3 extends over 17 amino acids. CDR1 is SQVTM, CDR2 ANQGSEA, per germline. Sampling consisted of one heparinised blood draw per donor, averaging about 116 mL. This clone has only a few counts. The antigen remains undetermined. Of the isolated RNA, all was reverse transcribed, and so the sequenced material was expressed TCRB transcripts. Using immunoSEQ multiplex PCR, the repertoire was profiled, and TCRdb retains in-frame clones only, with some absent. The sample has hundreds of thousands of clones; around 15% are singletons.

Sequenced input: naive CD4+ T cells from blood. The TCR was taken from a man aged 18 to 35 in good health. V usage is TRBV29-1 and J usage is TRBJ2-5, with D possibly TRBD2 on 7 matching bases. DNA for the CDR3: TGCAGCGTTGTTAGGAGATTAGCGGGCAAACAGGGAGAGACCCAGTACTTC. This sequence encodes CSVVRRLAGKQGETQYF.